The entry below gives a single T cell receptor (beta chain) sequence along with its context. The antigen remains undetermined. This entry comes from a study of PD-L1 blockade in urothelial cancer. Background on the study: Bladder-origin urothelial cancer in males described most of the 29 patients. Points from the study as a whole: Tumor-associated blood clones were expanded more by durable-benefit patients at 3 weeks.

Germline V gene data show CDR1 as SGHNT and CDR2 as YYREEE (reference sequence). The CDR3 totals 15 residues. Trimming pared 0 bases from V and 4 bases from J, leaving 13 bases between. Produced via immunoSEQ multiplex PCR; TCRdb's table is partial and in-frame only. The sample includes some 84,000 clones, 82% seen only once; the top ten take over 7.5%. This material consisted of PBMCs, taken around atezolizumab (anti-PD-L1) treatment. The sequence was obtained from a man aged 65 to 85 with urothelial cancer. The chain is built from TRBV5-4 and TRBJ1-2; D ambiguous. CDR3 DNA: TGTGCCAGCAGCTTGGGTCTCACAGCCTCCTATGGCTACACCTTC. It specifies CASSLGLTASYGYTF.